Following are 21 T cell receptor beta chains from one sample sequenced in a study of CD8 T cells in Susac syndrome. RNA in amounts of roughly 0.5 to 1 ug was reverse transcribed with random hexamers. TCRdb passed the immunoSEQ multiplex PCR reads through MiXCR, listing each CDR3 protein once. The table lists about 250,000 distinct CDR3 sequences, just over 90% of them singletons. Material for sequencing was CD4+ T cells from PBMCs. The receptors stem from a human donor with multiple sclerosis.

The gene calls are TRBV10-3 and TRBJ2-5, with a weak D call TRBD2 (5 bases). Trimming removed 6 bases at V and 2 bases at J, with 10 bases between. The CDR3 totals 13 residues. CDR1 is ENHRY, CDR2 SYGVKD, per germline. As DNA, the CDR3 is TGTGCCATCAGCCAGACTATTCAAGAGACCCAGTACTTC. Translating gives CAISQTIQETQYF.

J is TRBJ2-3 and V is TRBV12-3 or TRBV12-4, with 9 bases matching TRBD2. The CDR3 runs to 16 residues. The J segment lost 4 bases and the V segment lost 4 bases, leaving 9 bases of the junction unmatched. The CDR3: CASSSGLARISDTQYF. DNA of the CDR3: TGTGCCAGCAGTTCGGGACTAGCTAGGATATCAGATACGCAGTATTTT.

The genes are TRBV20-1 and TRBJ2-5; 12 bases agree with TRBD2. The CDR3 extends over 16 amino acids. Unmatched junction bases numbered 9, after V lost 5 bases and J lost 2 bases. Germline loops: CDR1 DFQATT, CDR2 SNEGSKA (reference sequence). CDR3 coding DNA: TGCAGTGCTGGGGGGAATCTAGCGGGGGGGCAAGAGACCCAGTACTTC. Encoded protein: CSAGGNLAGGQETQYF.

The V and J genes are TRBV11-2 and TRBJ2-5; D remains unclear. This CDR3 is 14 amino acids long. Trimming shortened V by 5 bases and J by 4 bases, and 14 bases separated the two germline ends. The V gene's germline CDR1 is SGHAT and CDR2 FQNNGV. CDR3 nucleotides: TGTGCCAGCAGCCTGGGGAAGGTTGCAGAGACCCAGTACTTC. It yields the protein CASSLGKVAETQYF. The full variable domain, in which reference TRBV11-2 and TRBJ2-5 provide the parts outside the CDR3, is EAGVAQSPRYKIIEKRQSVAFWCNPISGHATLYWYQQILGQGPKLLIQFQNNGVVDDSQLPKDRFSAERLKGVDSTLKIQPAKLEDSAVYLCASSLGKVAETQYFGPGTRLLVL.

As regards this clonotype: The junction shows a germline mismatch at one end, possibly a read error. The V gene is TRBV6-1, the J gene TRBJ1-3; D unresolved. Germline V gene sequence: CDR1 MNHNS, CDR2 SASEGT. The CDR3 loop spans 14 amino acids. This CDR3 is CASTEIYSGNTIYF. The CDR3 DNA reads TGTGCCAGCACTGAAATCTACTCTGGAAACACCATATATTTT.

V and J are TRBV29-1 and TRBJ1-4; D remains unclear. Trimming removed 5 bases from V and 0 bases from J, with 10 bases in between. From germline, CDR1 is SQVTM and CDR2 ANQGSEA. The CDR3 is 14 amino acids. The CDR3 DNA follows: TGCAGCGTTTCCGACCGAGCAACTAATGAAAAACTGTTTTTT. This gives the protein CSVSDRATNEKLFF.

The chain employs TRBV20-1 and TRBJ2-1; D may be TRBD2 (6 bases). The CDR3 totals 14 residues. V lost 5 bases to trimming and J lost 7 bases, with 18 bases between them. The germline V gene encodes CDR1 DFQATT and CDR2 SNEGSKA (reference sequence). CDR3 DNA: TGCAGTGCTCTTATCATGGCTAGCGTTAATGAGCAGTTCTTC. Protein product: CSALIMASVNEQFF.

V and J are TRBV29-1 and TRBJ2-6; a possible D gene is TRBD2 (5 bases). V was trimmed by 2 bases and J by 3 bases, leaving 8 bases between them. The length of the CDR3 is 14 residues. Germline V gene data show CDR1 as SQVTM and CDR2 as ANQGSEA. The CDR3 is CSVEKGVGANVLTF. The CDR3 coding sequence is TGCAGCGTTGAAAAGGGAGTTGGGGCCAACGTCCTGACTTTC.

V and J are TRBV7-9 and TRBJ2-3; unclear D gene. V was trimmed by 3 bases and J by 0 bases, leaving 10 bases between them. The CDR3 runs 15 residues. The germline gives CDR1 SEHNR, CDR2 FQNEAQ (reference sequence). Written as DNA, the CDR3 is TGTGCCAGCAGCTTTGGATACCCCAGCACAGATACGCAGTATTTT. This gives the protein CASSFGYPSTDTQYF.

The chain is built from TRBV12-3 or TRBV12-4 and TRBJ1-4; unclear D gene. The ends were cut back, 4 bases at V and 5 bases at J, with 8 bases in the middle. This CDR3 spans 13 amino acids. This CDR3 reads CASSYRENEKLFF. In DNA, the CDR3 is TGTGCCAGCAGTTATAGGGAAAATGAAAAACTGTTTTTT.

The chain couples TRBV2 to TRBJ1-1, with no clear D. Germline V lookup: CDR1 SNHLY, CDR2 FYNNEI. V dropped 8 bases and J dropped 0 bases, with 7 bases sitting between them. The CDR3 contains 12 residues. The CDR3 DNA follows: TGTGCCAGCGGGTGGGTGAACACTGAAGCTTTCTTT. Protein: CASGWVNTEAFF.

This sequence joins TRBV20-1 and TRBJ2-1, with 13 bases matching TRBD2. In germline, CDR1 is DFQATT, CDR2 SNEGSKA (reference sequence). V lost 0 bases and J lost 7; bases outside the gene matches: 6. The CDR3 is 16 amino acids. The CDR3 DNA follows: TGCAGTGCTAGAGATCTACTAGCGGGGGGGTATAATGAGCAGTTCTTC. Translating it yields CSARDLLAGGYNEQFF.

This chain connects TRBV29-1 to TRBJ1-2, with 11 bases matching TRBD1. Germline assignment: CDR1 SQVTM and CDR2 ANQGSEA. The J segment lost 7 bases and the V segment lost 0 bases, leaving 10 bases of the junction unmatched. CDR3 length equals 16 residues. In DNA form, the CDR3 reads TGCAGCGTTGAAGATCGATCGGACAGGGGGCACCTTGGCTACACCTTC. This codes for CSVEDRSDRGHLGYTF.

This chain uses TRBV6-5 with TRBJ2-7, with D possibly TRBD1 on 5 matching bases. Germline V gene sequence: CDR1 MNHEY, CDR2 SVGAGI. The CDR3 totals 15 residues. V lost 2 bases and J 2 bases, leaving 13 bases between the germline ends. The CDR3 coding sequence is TGTGCCAGCAGTTACGGGTCCCTACAGGCCTACGAGCAGTACTTC. Translating it yields CASSYGSLQAYEQYF.

The CDR3 spells CASSLAYFNYGYTF. The CDR3 DNA follows: TGTGCCAGCAGCTTAGCTTACTTCAACTATGGCTACACCTTC. This chain links TRBV7-9 with TRBJ1-2; D is ambiguous. Germline V gene lookup returns CDR1 SEHNR and CDR2 FQNEAQ (reference sequence). The CDR3 length is 14 residues. V shed 0 bases and J shed 2 bases, with 7 bases lying between them.

V is TRBV29-1 and J is TRBJ2-5; D might be TRBD2 (6 bases). Trimming shortened V by 2 bases and J by 5 bases, and 9 bases separated the two germline ends. Germline CDR1 SQVTM, CDR2 ANQGSEA. CDR3 size: 12 residues. CDR3 DNA sequence: TGCAGCGTTGAAATAGCGGTGGAGACCCAGTACTTC. Its translation is CSVEIAVETQYF.

V gene TRBV2 combines with J gene TRBJ2-2; the match to TRBD2 covers 14 bases. Germline V gene sequence: CDR1 SNHLY, CDR2 FYNNEI. The CDR3 runs 15 residues. Trimming removed 7 bases from V and 9 bases from J; junction bases left unmatched: 7. CDR3 in DNA: TGTGCCAGCAAGACTAGCGGGGGGGGCTCCCGGGAGCTGTTTTTT. It specifies CASKTSGGGSRELFF.

This sequence joins TRBV29-1 and TRBJ1-1; D ambiguous. This CDR3 region has 14 residues. CDR1 is SQVTM and CDR2 is ANQGSEA in the germline V gene. V was cut by 2 bases and J by 2 bases, with 12 bases left in between. CDR3 sequence (DNA): TGCAGCGTTGAACATACTCCGGCCAACACTGAAGCTTTCTTT. This gives the protein CSVEHTPANTEAFF.

The V gene is TRBV7-6, the J gene TRBJ2-2; 9 bases agree with TRBD2. The V gene's germline CDR1 is SGHVS and CDR2 FNYEAQ. This CDR3 spans 13 amino acids. Unmatched junction bases numbered 0, after V lost 2 bases and J lost 8 bases. CDR3: CASSLLAGGELFF. The CDR3 region has the DNA TGTGCCAGCAGCTTACTAGCGGGGGGGGAGCTGTTTTTT. The whole variable domain, remainder taken from reference TRBV7-6 and TRBJ2-2, is GAGVSQSPRYKVTKRGQDVALRCDPISGHVSLYWYRQALGQGPEFLTYFNYEAQQDKSGLPNDRFSAERPEGSISTLTIQRTEQRDSAMYRCASSLLAGGELFFGEGSRLTVL.

V is TRBV28 and J is TRBJ1-5; 10 bases match TRBD1. The germline CDR1 and CDR2 sequences are MDHEN and SYDVKM. CDR3 size: 14 residues. Losses at the gene ends were 6 bases for V and 7 bases for J; bases not matched to a gene: 6. CDR3 sequence (DNA): TGTGCCAGCAGGGGGACAGGGGTGCGGCAGCCCCAGCATTTT. It encodes CASRGTGVRQPQHF. Filled out from reference TRBV28 and TRBJ1-5, the complete variable domain reads DVKVTQSSRYLVKRTGEKVFLECVQDMDHENMFWYRQDPGLGLRLIYFSYDVKMKEKGDIPEGYSVSREKKERFSLILESASTNQTSMYLCASRGTGVRQPQHFGDGTRLSIL.

The chain couples TRBV10-3 to TRBJ1-4; the match to TRBD1 covers 7 bases. After removal of 3 bases from V and 5 bases from J, the junction contained 0 bases not matched to a gene. Germline V gene data show CDR1 as ENHRY and CDR2 as SYGVKD. The CDR3 covers 13 residues. The CDR3 coding sequence is TGTGCCATCAGTGAACAGGGGAATGAAAAACTGTTTTTT. It codes for CAISEQGNEKLFF.